This T cell receptor (beta chain) was captured in a study of blood T cell repertoires in COVID-19. Study background: T cells, B-cell-depleted T cells, or PBMCs supplied cDNA or gDNA.

Sequenced by immunoSEQ multiplex PCR; TCRdb stores in-frame clones only, minus some. The table includes hundreds of thousands of clones, roughly 89% detected once. CDR1 and CDR2 from the germline V gene are SQVTM and ANQGSEA. Trimming took off 1 base at V and 3 bases at J, with 12 bases between the two ends. This CDR3 has 14 amino acids. The receptor was derived from a woman aged 18-35 years who had recovered from COVID-19. The sample taken for sequencing was PBMCs or T cells enriched from blood (not recorded which). V gene TRBV29-1 combines with J gene TRBJ1-1, with a possible D match to TRBD1 (5 bases). CDR3 loop: CSVEGGREDTEAFF. CDR3 sequence (DNA): TGCAGCGTTGAAGGGGGCAGGGAGGACACTGAAGCTTTCTTT. Complete variable domain (other parts from reference TRBV29-1 and TRBJ1-1): SAVISQKPSRDICQRGTSLTIQCQVDSQVTMMFWYRQQPGQSLTLIATANQGSEATYESGFVIDKFPISRPNLTFSTLTVSNMSPEDSSIYLCSVEGGREDTEAFFGQGTRLTVV.